Here is one TCR beta chain with its context. Its matching antigen is unknown. This sample is part of a study of blood T cells in healthy people across ages. Staff drew around 10 milliliters of peripheral blood from each donor. Study outcomes and limitations: Bulk PBMC profiling left naive and antigen-experienced comparisons inconclusive.

A J-beta primer mix and a sample-barcoded 5' primer were used in a second PCR of about 7 to 12 cycles. One entry per CDR3 protein, called by TCRdb with MiXCR from the 5' RACE reads. The sample holds some 860,000 distinct CDR3 sequences, roughly 56% seen once. The CDR3 length is 17 residues. The V segment lost 1 base and the J segment 7 bases; nucleotides outside the gene matches: 10. Germline loops: CDR1 SEHNR, CDR2 FQNEAQ (reference sequence). Sequenced input: blood. This clonotype originated in a man aged 35-49 years in good health. The genes are TRBV7-9 and TRBJ2-1; 10 bases match TRBD1. The CDR3 protein is CASSLVAGTGVFNEQFF. The CDR3 DNA sequence: TGTGCCAGCAGCTTAGTGGCCGGGACAGGGGTATTTAATGAGCAGTTCTTC.